The entry that follows covers one TCR beta chain sequence. This sample was included in a study of blood T cell repertoires in COVID-19. Background on the study: Material from acute and convalescent COVID-19 was sourced from the United States, Italy and Spain.

The CDR3 extends over 17 amino acids. Trimming shortened V by 4 bases and J by 0 bases, and 17 bases separated the two germline ends. From germline, CDR1 is SGHRS and CDR2 YFSETQ. Methods used by the authors: Estimates of nucleated cell counts were drawn from the amplification of reference gene primers. Produced via immunoSEQ multiplex PCR; TCRdb's table is partial and in-frame only. Clonal size and the V and J genes are those of that table, whereas D and trimming came from the DNA. The sample carries 250,000 or so clones, about 70% recorded once. The sequence was obtained from a woman aged 80 or over with acute or convalescent COVID-19. Sample: peripheral blood. The gene calls are TRBV5-1 and TRBJ1-3; tentative D call: TRBD1 (5 bases). This CDR3 reads CASSPGGRFLSGNTIYF. The CDR3 region has the DNA TGCGCCAGCAGCCCGGGGGGTAGGTTTCTCTCTGGAAACACCATATATTTT.